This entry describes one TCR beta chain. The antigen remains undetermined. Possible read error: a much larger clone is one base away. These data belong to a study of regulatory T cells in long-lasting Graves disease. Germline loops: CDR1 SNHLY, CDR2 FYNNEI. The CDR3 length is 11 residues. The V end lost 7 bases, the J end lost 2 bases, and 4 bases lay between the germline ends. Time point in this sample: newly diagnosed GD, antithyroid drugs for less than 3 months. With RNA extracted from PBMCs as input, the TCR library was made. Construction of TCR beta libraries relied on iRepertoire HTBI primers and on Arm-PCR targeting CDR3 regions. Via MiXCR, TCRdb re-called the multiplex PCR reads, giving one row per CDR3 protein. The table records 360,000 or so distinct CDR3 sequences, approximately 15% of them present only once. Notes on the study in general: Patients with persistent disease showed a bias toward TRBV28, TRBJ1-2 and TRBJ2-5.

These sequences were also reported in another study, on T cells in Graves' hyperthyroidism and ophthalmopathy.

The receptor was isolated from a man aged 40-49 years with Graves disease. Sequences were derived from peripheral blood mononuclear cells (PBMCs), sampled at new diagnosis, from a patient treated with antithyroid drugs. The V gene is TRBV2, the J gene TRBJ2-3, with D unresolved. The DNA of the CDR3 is TGTGCCAGCAAGTTCACAGATACGCAGTATTTT. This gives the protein CASKFTDTQYF. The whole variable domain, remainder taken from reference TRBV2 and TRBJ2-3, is EPEVTQTPSHQVTQMGQEVILRCVPISNHLYFYWYRQILGQKVEFLVSFYNNEISEKSEIFDDQFSVERPDGSNFTLKIRSTKLEDSAMYFCASKFTDTQYFGPGTRLTVL.